This TCR beta chain was retrieved from a study of blood T cell repertoires in COVID-19 (dated by TCRdb to about 2020). About the full investigation: The collaborator samples originated in the United States, Italy and Spain and spanned the acute and convalescent phases of COVID-19. The prospective study material was composed of cDNA or gDNA derived from T cells, B-cell-depleted T cells, or PBMCs. Subjects who had been exposed to COVID-19, were actively infected with it, or had recovered from it provided the deeply sampled blood TCRbeta repertoires that made up the dataset. The repertoires were released in a freely available public database intended as a resource for research on the immune response to SARS-CoV-2. Samples were obtained from the ongoing ImmuneRACE study (first 160 participants) and from 1,200 or so subjects provided by 6 global collaborators. A de-identified subject ID, COVID-19 status, age in years and sex were almost always included in the sample metadata. Where available, HLA class I and class II types were taken from metadata supplied by the sample provider and were not determined by assay-based typing. What the authors observed across the whole study: How much clinical and demographic metadata was included differed by source and by participant, and the metadata was provided uncurated.

TCRbeta CDR3 regions were amplified from genomic DNA using the immunoSEQ Assay, a bias-controlled multiplex PCR. For the original study's pipeline: Nucleated cell counts per sample were estimated from amplification of reference gene primers within the assay. To quantify the absolute abundance of each unique TCRbeta CDR3 rearrangement, sequence reads were collapsed and filtered. For each sample, productive Simpson clonality was calculated by taking the square root of Simpson's diversity index across productive rearrangements. Drawn from immuneACCESS, this table holds only the in-frame rearrangements with V and J called that TCRdb kept. Clones are partly lost; checked studies trace under half to an unresolved V gene and leave the rest unexplained. V, J and clone size are taken as reported in that table, and D and trimming were inferred from the DNA itself. The sample includes roughly 80,000 clones, with around 74% observed a single time. About 10% of the sample is held by the ten biggest clonotypes.

The CDR3 runs 16 residues from the cysteine to the phenylalanine. Of the read, only the CDR3 DNA is kept; its 48 bases are in frame from base 1. The germline V gene encodes CDR1 SGHAT and CDR2 FQNNGV. Trimming at the junction amounts to 1 base on V and 4 bases on J, and the germline ends lie 11 bases apart. Each collaborating institution followed its own protocols to collect whole blood in K2EDTA tubes. For TCRbeta analysis, collaborators shipped samples as frozen whole blood, isolated PBMCs, or DNA extracted from either of those sample types. Note on this clone: There is no known antigen for this receptor. Base qualities are not provided; no much larger clone lies one nucleotide away.

This TCR came from a human donor in a cohort sampled during active COVID-19. Input material: peripheral blood. The rearrangement joined TRBV11-2 to TRBJ1-6, with TRBD1 tentatively as D gene (5 bases match). Here is the DNA: TGTGCCAGCAGCTTAGTGGATCAGGGTTATAATTCACCCCTCCACTTT. Protein translation: CASSLVDQGYNSPLHF.